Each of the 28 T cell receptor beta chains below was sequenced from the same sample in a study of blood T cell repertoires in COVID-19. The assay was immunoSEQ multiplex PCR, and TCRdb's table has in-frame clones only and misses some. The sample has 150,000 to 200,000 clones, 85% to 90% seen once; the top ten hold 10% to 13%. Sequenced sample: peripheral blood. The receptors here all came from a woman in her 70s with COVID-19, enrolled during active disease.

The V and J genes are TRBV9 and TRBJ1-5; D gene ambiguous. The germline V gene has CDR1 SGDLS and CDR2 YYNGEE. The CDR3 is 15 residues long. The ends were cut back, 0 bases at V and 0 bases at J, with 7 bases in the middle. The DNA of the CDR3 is TGTGCCAGCAGCGTAGATAGTCATAGCAATCAGCCCCAGCATTTT. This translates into CASSVDSHSNQPQHF.

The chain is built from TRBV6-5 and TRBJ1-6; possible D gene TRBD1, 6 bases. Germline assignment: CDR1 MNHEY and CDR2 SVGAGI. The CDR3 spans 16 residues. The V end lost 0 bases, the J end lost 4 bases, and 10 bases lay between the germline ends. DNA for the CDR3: TGTGCCAGCAGTTACTCACAGGGAAAGTATAATTCACCCCTCCACTTT. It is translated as CASSYSQGKYNSPLHF.

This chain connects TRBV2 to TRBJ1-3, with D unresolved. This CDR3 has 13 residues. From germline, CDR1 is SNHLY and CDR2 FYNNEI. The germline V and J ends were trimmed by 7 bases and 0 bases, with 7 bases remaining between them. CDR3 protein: CASMRGSGNTIYF. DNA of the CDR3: TGTGCCAGCATGCGGGGCTCTGGAAACACCATATATTTT.

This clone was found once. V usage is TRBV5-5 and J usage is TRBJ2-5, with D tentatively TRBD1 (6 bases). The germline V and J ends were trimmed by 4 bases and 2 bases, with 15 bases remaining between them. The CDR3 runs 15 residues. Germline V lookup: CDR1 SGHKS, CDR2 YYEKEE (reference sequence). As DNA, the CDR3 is TGTGCCAGCAGCGGGGGCCTCGGGCAACAAGAGACCCAGTACTTC. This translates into CASSGGLGQQETQYF.

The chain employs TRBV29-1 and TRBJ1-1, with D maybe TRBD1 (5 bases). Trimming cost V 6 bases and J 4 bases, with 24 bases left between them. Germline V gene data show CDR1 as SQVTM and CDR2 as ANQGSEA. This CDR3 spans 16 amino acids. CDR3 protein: CSVERQPFRGGTEAFF. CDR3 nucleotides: TGCAGCGTAGAAAGACAGCCTTTCCGGGGGGGCACTGAAGCTTTCTTT.

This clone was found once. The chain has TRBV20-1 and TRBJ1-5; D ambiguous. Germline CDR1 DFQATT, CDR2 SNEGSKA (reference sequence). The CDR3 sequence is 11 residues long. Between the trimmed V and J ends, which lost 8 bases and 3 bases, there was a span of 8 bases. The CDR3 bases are TGCAGTCGAGGAAACAATCAGCCCCAGCATTTT. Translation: CSRGNNQPQHF.

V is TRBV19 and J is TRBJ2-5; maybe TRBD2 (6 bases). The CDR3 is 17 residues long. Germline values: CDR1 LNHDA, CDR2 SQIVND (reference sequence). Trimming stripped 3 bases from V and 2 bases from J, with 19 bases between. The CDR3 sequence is CASSIGGAGYRQETQYF. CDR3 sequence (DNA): TGTGCCAGTAGTATCGGAGGGGCGGGGTATCGTCAAGAGACCCAGTACTTC.

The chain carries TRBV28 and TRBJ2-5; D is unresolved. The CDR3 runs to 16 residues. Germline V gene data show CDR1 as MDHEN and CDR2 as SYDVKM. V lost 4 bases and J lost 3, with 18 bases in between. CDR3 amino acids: CASSSPVASLEETQYF. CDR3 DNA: TGTGCCAGCAGTTCACCGGTAGCTTCCCTAGAAGAGACCCAGTACTTC.

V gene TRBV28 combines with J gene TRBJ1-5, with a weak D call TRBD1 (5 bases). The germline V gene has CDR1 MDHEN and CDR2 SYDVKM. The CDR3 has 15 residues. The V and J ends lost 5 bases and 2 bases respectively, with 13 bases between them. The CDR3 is CASSPPQGGNQPQHF. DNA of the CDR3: TGTGCCAGCAGTCCCCCGCAGGGTGGCAATCAGCCCCAGCATTTT.

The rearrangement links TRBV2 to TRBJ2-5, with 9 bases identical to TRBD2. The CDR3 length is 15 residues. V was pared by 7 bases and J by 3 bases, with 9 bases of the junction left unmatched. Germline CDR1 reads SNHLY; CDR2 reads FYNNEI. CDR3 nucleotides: TGTGCCAGCAACCGGGGCGCTAGCGGGAAAGAGACCCAGTACTTC. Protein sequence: CASNRGASGKETQYF.

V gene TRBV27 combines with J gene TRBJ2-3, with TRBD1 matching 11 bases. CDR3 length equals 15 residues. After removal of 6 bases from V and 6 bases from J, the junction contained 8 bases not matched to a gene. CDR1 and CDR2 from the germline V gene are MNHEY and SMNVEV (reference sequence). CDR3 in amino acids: CASSSGTGGWDTQYF. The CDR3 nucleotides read TGTGCCAGCAGCTCTGGGACAGGGGGATGGGATACGCAGTATTTT.

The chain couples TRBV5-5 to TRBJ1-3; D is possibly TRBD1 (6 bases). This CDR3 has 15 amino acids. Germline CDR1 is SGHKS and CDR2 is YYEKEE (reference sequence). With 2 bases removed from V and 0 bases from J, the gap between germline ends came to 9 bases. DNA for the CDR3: TGTGCCAGCAGCTTTGGACAGAGCTCTGGAAACACCATATATTTT. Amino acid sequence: CASSFGQSSGNTIYF.

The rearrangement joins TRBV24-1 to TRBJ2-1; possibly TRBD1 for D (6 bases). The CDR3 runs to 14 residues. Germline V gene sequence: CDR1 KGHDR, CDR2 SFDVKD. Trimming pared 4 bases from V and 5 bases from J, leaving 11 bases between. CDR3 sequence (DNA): TGTGCCACCAGTGACCAGGGGCGGCACAATGAGCAGTTCTTC. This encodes CATSDQGRHNEQFF.

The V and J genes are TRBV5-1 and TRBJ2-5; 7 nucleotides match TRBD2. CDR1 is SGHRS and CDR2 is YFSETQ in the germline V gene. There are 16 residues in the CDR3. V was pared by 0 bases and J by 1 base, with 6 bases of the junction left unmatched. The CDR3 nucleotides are TGCGCCAGCAGCTTGGGGCCTAGCGGCACCCAAGAGACCCAGTACTTC. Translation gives CASSLGPSGTQETQYF.

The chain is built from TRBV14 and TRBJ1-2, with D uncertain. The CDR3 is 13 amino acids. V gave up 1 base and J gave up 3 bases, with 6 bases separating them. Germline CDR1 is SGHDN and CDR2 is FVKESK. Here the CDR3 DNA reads TGTGCCAGCAGCCAAGGGGCACACTATGGCTACACCTTC. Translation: CASSQGAHYGYTF.

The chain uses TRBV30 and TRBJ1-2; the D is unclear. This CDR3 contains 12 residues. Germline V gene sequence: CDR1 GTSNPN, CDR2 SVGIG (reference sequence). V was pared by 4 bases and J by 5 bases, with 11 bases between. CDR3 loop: CAWTPADYGYTF. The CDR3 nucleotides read TGTGCCTGGACTCCGGCGGATTATGGCTACACCTTC. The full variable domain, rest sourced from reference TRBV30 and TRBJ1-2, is SQTIHQWPATLVQPVGSPLSLECTVEGTSNPNLYWYRQAAGRGLQLLFYSVGIGQISSEVPQNLSASRPQDRQFILSSKKLLLSDSGFYLCAWTPADYGYTFGSGTRLTVV.

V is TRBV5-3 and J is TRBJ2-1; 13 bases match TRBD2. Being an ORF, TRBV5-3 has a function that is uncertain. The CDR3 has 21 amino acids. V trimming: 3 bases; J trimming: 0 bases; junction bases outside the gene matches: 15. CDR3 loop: CARSSITRLAGGRGSYNEQFF. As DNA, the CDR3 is TGTGCCAGAAGCTCCATAACTCGACTAGCGGGGGGTAGGGGCTCCTACAATGAGCAGTTCTTC.

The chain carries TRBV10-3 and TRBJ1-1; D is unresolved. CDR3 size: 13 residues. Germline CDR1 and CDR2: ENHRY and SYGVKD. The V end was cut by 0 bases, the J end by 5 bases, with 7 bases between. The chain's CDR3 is CAISESEGTEAFF. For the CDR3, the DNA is TGTGCCATCAGTGAGTCAGAGGGAACTGAAGCTTTCTTT.

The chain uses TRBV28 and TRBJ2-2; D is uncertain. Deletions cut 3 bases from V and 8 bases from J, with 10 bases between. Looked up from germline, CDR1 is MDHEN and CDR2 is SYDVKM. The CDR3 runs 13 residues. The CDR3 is CASSFRRSGELFF. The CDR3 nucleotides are TGTGCCAGCAGTTTTCGCCGGTCTGGGGAGCTGTTTTTT. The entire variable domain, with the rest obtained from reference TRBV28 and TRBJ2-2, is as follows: DVKVTQSSRYLVKRTGEKVFLECVQDMDHENMFWYRQDPGLGLRLIYFSYDVKMKEKGDIPEGYSVSREKKERFSLILESASTNQTSMYLCASSFRRSGELFFGEGSRLTVL.

CDR3: CAWSKVWAGEHTEAFF. The CDR3 nucleotides read TGTGCCTGGAGTAAAGTCTGGGCGGGCGAGCACACTGAAGCTTTCTTT. V is TRBV30 and J is TRBJ1-1; D ambiguous. V dropped 2 bases and J dropped 3 bases, with 19 bases sitting between them. Germline V CDR1 and CDR2: GTSNPN, SVGIG (reference sequence). The CDR3 length is 16 residues.

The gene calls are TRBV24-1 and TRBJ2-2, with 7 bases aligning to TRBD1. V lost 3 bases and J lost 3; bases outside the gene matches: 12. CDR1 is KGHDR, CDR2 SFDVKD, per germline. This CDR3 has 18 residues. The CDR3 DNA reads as TGTGCCACCAGTGATCGGGGCGTTAACAGGGGTGACACCGGGGAGCTGTTTTTT. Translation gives CATSDRGVNRGDTGELFF.

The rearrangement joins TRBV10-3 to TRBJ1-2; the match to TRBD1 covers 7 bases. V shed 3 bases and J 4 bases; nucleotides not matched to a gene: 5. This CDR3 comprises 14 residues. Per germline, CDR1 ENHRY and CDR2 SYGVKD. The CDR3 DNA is TGTGCCATCAGTGATGGGGACAGTGTCTATGGCTACACCTTC. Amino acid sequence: CAISDGDSVYGYTF.

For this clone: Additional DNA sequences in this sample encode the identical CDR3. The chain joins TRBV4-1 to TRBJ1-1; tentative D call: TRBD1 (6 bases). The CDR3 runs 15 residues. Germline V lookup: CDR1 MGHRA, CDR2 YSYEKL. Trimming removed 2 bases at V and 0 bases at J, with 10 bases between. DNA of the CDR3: TGCGCCAGCAGCCAAACCGGACAGCTGAACACTGAAGCTTTCTTT. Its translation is CASSQTGQLNTEAFF.

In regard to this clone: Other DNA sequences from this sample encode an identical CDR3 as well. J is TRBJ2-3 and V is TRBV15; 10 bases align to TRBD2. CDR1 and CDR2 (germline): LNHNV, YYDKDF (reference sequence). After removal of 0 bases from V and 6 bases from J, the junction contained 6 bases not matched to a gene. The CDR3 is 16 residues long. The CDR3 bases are TGTGCCACCAGCAGAGATCGGGCTAGCGGGGGTGATACGCAGTATTTT. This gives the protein CATSRDRASGGDTQYF.

The CDR3, as DNA: TGTGCCAGCAGTGAAAGCCTAGGACTAGCGGGGGAAGGCGATGAGCAGTTCTTC. It encodes CASSESLGLAGEGDEQFF. The chain uses TRBV2 and TRBJ2-1, with 13 bases fitting TRBD2. Germline V gives CDR1 SNHLY, CDR2 FYNNEI. J was trimmed by 8 bases and V by 2 bases; bases with no gene match: 12. The CDR3 is made up of 18 amino acids.

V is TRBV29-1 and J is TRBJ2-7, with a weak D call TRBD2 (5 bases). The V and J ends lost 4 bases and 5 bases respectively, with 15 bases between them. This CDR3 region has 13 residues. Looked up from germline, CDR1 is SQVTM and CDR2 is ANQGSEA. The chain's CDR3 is CSVGTGWGDEQYF. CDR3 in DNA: TGCAGCGTTGGTACCGGCTGGGGAGACGAGCAGTACTTC.

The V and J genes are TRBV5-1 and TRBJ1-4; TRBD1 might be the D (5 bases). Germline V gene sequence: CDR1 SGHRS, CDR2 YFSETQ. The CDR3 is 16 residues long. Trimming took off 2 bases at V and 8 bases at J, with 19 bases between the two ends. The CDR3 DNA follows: TGCGCCAGCAGCTTAGCCCCCTCTGGTCCAGGGGAAAAACTGTTTTTT. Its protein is CASSLAPSGPGEKLFF.

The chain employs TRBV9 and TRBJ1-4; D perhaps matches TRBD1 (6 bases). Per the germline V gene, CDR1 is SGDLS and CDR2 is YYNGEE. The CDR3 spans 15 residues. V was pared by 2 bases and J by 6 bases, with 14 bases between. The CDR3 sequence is CASSVTGGPDEKLFF. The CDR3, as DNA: TGTGCCAGCAGCGTTACGGGGGGCCCTGATGAAAAACTGTTTTTT.